Shown below are 25 T cell receptor beta chains from a single sample sequenced in a study of shared clonotypes between healthy human individuals. Naive CD8 cells, CD45RO-negative and positively selected for CCR7, excluded terminally differentiated effector memory CD45RA+ cells. The repertoire was sequenced with immunoSEQ multiplex PCR; TCRdb's copy has only in-frame clones and lacks some. The sample includes about 1,900,000 clones, 85% to 95% seen only once; the top ten take 0.95% to 1.5%. The sample comprised naive CD8+ T cells sorted from blood. These receptor sequences come from a man between 18 and 35 years old in good health.

The chain combines TRBV13 with TRBJ1-2; D might be TRBD1 (5 bases). CDR1 and CDR2 (germline): PRHDT, FYEKMQ (reference sequence). CDR3 length equals 13 residues. V was shortened by 5 bases and J by 6 bases, with 13 bases between the two germline ends. In DNA, the CDR3 is TGTGCCAGCAGCCGCGGGGGGATCGATGGCTACACCTTC. Translated: CASSRGGIDGYTF. Supplemented by reference TRBV13 and TRBJ1-2, the full variable domain reads AAGVIQSPRHLIKEKRETATLKCYPIPRHDTVYWYQQGPGQDPQFLISFYEKMQSDKGSIPDRFSAQQFSDYHSELNMSSLELGDSALYFCASSRGGIDGYTFGSGTRLTVV.

As regards this clone: This sample includes further DNA sequences coding for the same CDR3. This CDR3 reads CASSVSGANVLTF. CDR3 coding DNA: TGTGCCAGCAGCGTTTCTGGGGCCAACGTCCTGACTTTC. V is TRBV9 and J is TRBJ2-6; D is unclear. V shed 2 bases and J shed 1 base, with 1 base lying between them. Germline V gene sequence: CDR1 SGDLS, CDR2 YYNGEE. The CDR3 contains 13 residues.

The chain couples TRBV6-1 to TRBJ1-1, with D hard to call. CDR3 length equals 17 residues. Trimming shortened V by 1 base and J by 7 bases, and 22 bases separated the two germline ends. Germline values: CDR1 MNHNS, CDR2 SASEGT. The CDR3: CASSEVEAGNSGDEAFF. CDR3 nucleotides: TGTGCCAGCAGTGAAGTCGAAGCCGGCAACAGCGGGGATGAAGCTTTCTTT.

For this clone: Other nucleotide sequences from this sample produce the same CDR3. This rearrangement joins TRBV4-1 to TRBJ2-1, with TRBD1 matching 8 bases. This CDR3 is built from 15 residues. V was clipped by 0 bases and J by 5 bases; unmatched bases: 3. From germline, CDR1 is MGHRA and CDR2 YSYEKL. This chain's CDR3 is CASSQDGTGDNEQFF. CDR3 nucleotide sequence: TGCGCCAGCAGCCAAGATGGGACAGGAGACAATGAGCAGTTCTTC.

This chain uses TRBV19 with TRBJ2-3, with TRBD2 identical over 7 bases. The CDR3 has 15 residues. Trimming removed 0 bases from V and 4 bases from J; junction bases left unmatched: 4. Germline V gene data show CDR1 as LNHDA and CDR2 as SQIVND (reference sequence). Here the CDR3 reads CASSIDGGSPDTQYF. The CDR3 region has the DNA TGTGCCAGTAGTATAGACGGCGGGAGCCCAGATACGCAGTATTTT.

The rearrangement uses TRBV27 and TRBJ2-1; 10 bases line up with TRBD2. Germline CDR1 and CDR2: MNHEY and SMNVEV (reference sequence). The J segment lost 1 base and the V segment lost 4 bases, leaving 7 bases of the junction unmatched. The CDR3 contains 17 residues. This chain's CDR3 is CASSSPTSGISYNEQFF. DNA of the CDR3: TGTGCCAGCAGTTCTCCTACTAGCGGGATATCCTACAATGAGCAGTTCTTC.

The chain couples TRBV6-5 to TRBJ2-7; the D gene is possibly TRBD2 (7 bases). Germline CDR1 MNHEY, CDR2 SVGAGI. The CDR3 has 14 amino acids. V lost 10 bases, J lost 2 bases, and 18 bases lay in between. Written as DNA, the CDR3 is TGTGCCATTAGAGAGGGGGGGGCGACCTACGAGCAGTACTTC. Translation gives CAIREGGATYEQYF.

CDR3 sequence (DNA): TGTGCCAGCAGTTTCATGGGACTAGCCTCCTACGAGCAGTACTTC. Encoded protein: CASSFMGLASYEQYF. The genes are TRBV28 and TRBJ2-7; 9 nucleotides line up with TRBD2. V lost 3 bases and J lost 0; bases outside the gene matches: 3. This CDR3 spans 15 amino acids. Per the germline V gene, CDR1 is MDHEN and CDR2 is SYDVKM.

In nucleotides, the CDR3 is TGTGCCAGCAGCCCCGGGACAGGGACCAATGAGCAGTTCTTC. This codes for CASSPGTGTNEQFF. The chain joins TRBV6-5 to TRBJ2-1; the match to TRBD1 covers 9 bases. Germline values: CDR1 MNHEY, CDR2 SVGAGI. CDR3 length: 14 residues. V was clipped by 6 bases and J by 6 bases; unmatched bases: 6.

The chain combines TRBV7-2 with TRBJ2-7; 10 nucleotides match TRBD2. CDR3 length equals 14 residues. J was trimmed by 3 bases and V by 7 bases; bases with no gene match: 6. Germline-derived CDR1 and CDR2 are SGHTA and FQGNSA. The CDR3 protein is CASTPAGGFYEQYF. The CDR3 DNA sequence: TGTGCCAGCACTCCAGCGGGGGGGTTCTACGAGCAGTACTTC.

V is TRBV29-1 and J is TRBJ2-3, with 7 nucleotides matching TRBD2. This CDR3 has 15 residues. V lost 5 bases, J lost 6 bases, and 14 bases stayed unmatched. Germline CDR1 and CDR2: SQVTM and ANQGSEA. CDR3 DNA: TGCAGCGTTAGCACCCCCGGGACTACCTTTGATACGCAGTATTTT. Amino acids: CSVSTPGTTFDTQYF.

The J gene is TRBJ2-3, the V gene TRBV5-4, with D possibly matching TRBD1 (6 bases). Between the trimmed V and J ends, which lost 2 bases and 1 base, there was a span of 17 bases. Looked up from germline, CDR1 is SGHNT and CDR2 is YYREEE (reference sequence). This CDR3 is built from 17 residues. This chain's CDR3 is CASSLFGRGSGTDTQYF. The CDR3 nucleotides are TGTGCCAGCAGCTTATTTGGTAGGGGGAGCGGCACAGATACGCAGTATTTT.

The chain combines TRBV6-1 with TRBJ2-1, with 7 nucleotides matching TRBD2. This CDR3 region has 15 residues. CDR1 is MNHNS, CDR2 SASEGT, per germline. V shed 4 bases, J shed 0 bases, and the junction held 3 bases outside the gene matches. The CDR3 reads CASSGEGSSYNEQFF. CDR3 sequence (DNA): TGTGCCAGCAGTGGGGAGGGCAGCTCCTACAATGAGCAGTTCTTC.

Comment on this clone: Other DNA sequences of this sample code for an identical CDR3. The chain has TRBV7-8 and TRBJ2-3; 12 bases map to TRBD2. V was pared by 3 bases and J by 5 bases, with 6 bases of the junction left unmatched. The germline V gene has CDR1 SGHVS and CDR2 FQNEAQ. This CDR3 is built from 16 residues. CDR3: CASSFRLAGVVDTQYF. The CDR3 DNA sequence: TGTGCCAGCAGCTTCAGACTAGCGGGGGTGGTAGATACGCAGTATTTT.

This chain joins TRBV9 and TRBJ2-1; 10 bases line up with TRBD2. Germline lookup yields CDR1 SGDLS and CDR2 YYNGEE. The V segment lost 0 bases and the J segment 6 bases; nucleotides outside the gene matches: 3. This CDR3 spans 15 amino acids. CDR3 sequence: CASSVVAGGFNEQFF. The CDR3 DNA is TGTGCCAGCAGCGTAGTAGCGGGAGGATTCAATGAGCAGTTCTTC.

This chain connects TRBV6-4 to TRBJ1-2; TRBD1 might be the D (6 bases). The germline V gene encodes CDR1 MRHNA and CDR2 SNTAGT. The CDR3 is made up of 15 amino acids. V was shortened by 0 bases and J by 2 bases, with 10 bases between the two germline ends. The CDR3 nucleotides read TGTGCCAGCAGTGACTCAGGGGGGGGCAACTATGGCTACACCTTC. Translation gives CASSDSGGGNYGYTF.

The chain combines TRBV7-9 with TRBJ1-2; D gene uncertain. Trimming stripped 0 bases from V and 8 bases from J, with 7 bases between. The germline gives CDR1 SEHNR, CDR2 FQNEAQ (reference sequence). CDR3 length: 12 amino acids. The CDR3 protein is CASSLAAGGYTF. The CDR3 coding sequence is TGTGCCAGCAGCTTAGCGGCCGGCGGCTACACCTTC. Combining the CDR3 with reference TRBV7-9 and TRBJ1-2 gives the whole variable domain DTGVSQNPRHKITKRGQNVTFRCDPISEHNRLYWYRQTLGQGPEFLTYFQNEAQLEKSRLLSDRFSAERPKGSFSTLEIQRTEQGDSAMYLCASSLAAGGYTFGSGTRLTVV.

The chain combines TRBV6-1 with TRBJ1-6, with D unclear. Germline V gene sequence: CDR1 MNHNS, CDR2 SASEGT. The CDR3 runs to 15 residues. Between the trimmed V and J ends, which lost 2 bases and 2 bases, there was a span of 7 bases. CDR3 sequence (DNA): TGTGCCAGCAGTGAATCAAGTGCCTATAATTCACCCCTCCACTTT. Protein product: CASSESSAYNSPLHF.

The chain carries TRBV27 and TRBJ2-1; D is perhaps TRBD1 (5 bases). Deletions cut 4 bases from V and 10 bases from J, with 17 bases between. CDR3 size: 14 residues. CDR1 is MNHEY, CDR2 SMNVEV, per germline (reference sequence). The CDR3, as DNA: TGTGCCAGCAGTTCAGTGGTAGGGGCAGGGGAGCAGTTCTTC. Its protein is CASSSVVGAGEQFF.

This chain links TRBV2 with TRBJ2-1; TRBD1 matches at 7 bases. This CDR3 spans 11 amino acids. Germline CDR1 SNHLY, CDR2 FYNNEI. V shed 10 bases and J 7 bases; nucleotides not matched to a gene: 4. The CDR3 reads CATRGSNEQFF. The CDR3 DNA is TGTGCCACCAGGGGGTCTAATGAGCAGTTCTTC.

This sequence joins TRBV10-2 and TRBJ1-2, with 7 bases lining up with TRBD1. The CDR3 sequence is 14 residues long. Germline V gene data show CDR1 as WSHSY and CDR2 as SAAADI. The junction had 10 bases not matched to a gene; V was cut back by 5 bases and J by 7 bases. CDR3 region: CASSRDRASPGYTF. The CDR3 region has the DNA TGCGCCAGCAGTCGCGACAGGGCGTCTCCTGGCTACACCTTC.

As regards this clone: Since a much larger clone is just one base distant, this may be a read error. The sample holds other DNA sequences that translate to the same CDR3. The chain is built from TRBV13 and TRBJ1-1; D not resolved. This CDR3 contains 12 residues. Germline assignment: CDR1 PRHDT and CDR2 FYEKMQ (reference sequence). The V end was cut by 1 base, the J end by 5 bases, with 5 bases between. CDR3 bases: TGTGCCAGCAGCTTAGCGGGGACTGAAGCTTTCTTT. Translating it yields CASSLAGTEAFF.

The rearrangement uses TRBV27 and TRBJ1-5, with D uncertain. CDR3 length: 15 residues. The germline V gene encodes CDR1 MNHEY and CDR2 SMNVEV (reference sequence). V lost 0 bases and J lost 4, with 10 bases in between. The CDR3 DNA sequence: TGTGCCAGCAGTTTATCTCCCGACAAGAATCAGCCCCAGCATTTT. Translated: CASSLSPDKNQPQHF.

This clone is a singleton in its sample. The sample has other DNA sequences that encode this CDR3 too. V is TRBV5-6 and J is TRBJ1-6, with 7 bases matching TRBD1. J lost 10 bases, V lost 2 bases, and 0 bases had no gene match. Looked up from germline, CDR1 is SGHDT and CDR2 is YYEEEE. The CDR3 extends over 12 amino acids. This chain's CDR3 is CASSLGGSPLHF. The CDR3 DNA sequence: TGTGCCAGCAGCTTAGGGGGCTCACCCCTCCACTTT. The full variable domain, its missing parts supplied by reference TRBV5-6 and TRBJ1-6, is DAGVTQSPTHLIKTRGQQVTLRCSPKSGHDTVSWYQQALGQGPQFIFQYYEEEERQRGNFPDRFSGHQFPNYSSELNVNALLLGDSALYLCASSLGGSPLHFGNGTRLTVT.

The chain employs TRBV13 and TRBJ2-2; D may be TRBD2 (6 bases). The CDR3 is made up of 14 amino acids. Trimming removed 3 bases from V and 5 bases from J, with 10 bases in between. Germline V gives CDR1 PRHDT, CDR2 FYEKMQ (reference sequence). The CDR3, as DNA: TGTGCCAGCAGCTTGGGACTGGGGACCGGGGAGCTGTTTTTT. Its translation: CASSLGLGTGELFF.